Below, 3 T cell receptor beta chains from the same sample are listed, as sequenced in a study of tumor and adjacent non-tumor tissue in lung cancer (dated by TCRdb to the late 2010s). Libraries were constructed by multiplex PCR. TCRdb shows the sequencer as Illumina HiSeq 2500. TCRbeta libraries were constructed through three rounds of nested PCR with primers (Table S4) according to protocols adapted from ARM-PCR. TCRdb reworked the public reads: Q25 trimming with fastp, MiXCR clone assembly, productive beta chains retained. Every entry covers one CDR3 protein and lists the most common genes and DNA from its rows. This sample comprises some 99,000 distinct CDR3 sequences, 75% of them detected only once. The ten largest clones take up roughly 35% of the sample. RNA was isolated from bulk unsorted tissue, and RNA quality was assessed with a NanoDrop ND-1000 and an Agilent 2100. The sequencing input was lung tumor tissue. All receptors come from a woman aged 55-70 years with non-small cell lung cancer.

As to this clonotype: Being one base from a much bigger clone, this may be a read error. The chain carries TRBV20-1 and TRBJ1-2, with D possibly TRBD1 on 6 matching bases. Germline-derived CDR1 and CDR2 are DFQATT and SNEGSKA (reference sequence). CDR3 size: 13 residues. CDR3 protein: CSVRPQGTSPLTF. CDR3 nucleotide sequence: TGCAGTGTTAGACCCCAGGGGACCTCCCCTTTAACCTTC.

The V call is TRBV12-3 or TRBV12-4, the J call TRBJ2-4; D possibly corresponds to TRBD2 (5 bases). The V end lost 5 bases, the J end lost 6 bases, and 11 bases lay between the germline ends. This CDR3 comprises 13 residues. CDR3 sequence: CASSASWGNIQYF. DNA for the CDR3: TGTGCCAGCAGTGCTAGCTGGGGAAACATTCAGTACTTC.

The chain has TRBV11-3 and TRBJ2-1; 7 nucleotides line up with TRBD1. Germline V gives CDR1 SGHNT, CDR2 YENEEA. This CDR3 spans 15 amino acids. Germline trimming cut 7 bases from V and 4 bases from J; bases unmatched to any gene: 10. CDR3 sequence reads: CASMLTAGGYNEQFF. The DNA for the CDR3 is TGTGCCAGCATGTTAACGGCAGGGGGTTACAATGAGCAGTTCTTC.